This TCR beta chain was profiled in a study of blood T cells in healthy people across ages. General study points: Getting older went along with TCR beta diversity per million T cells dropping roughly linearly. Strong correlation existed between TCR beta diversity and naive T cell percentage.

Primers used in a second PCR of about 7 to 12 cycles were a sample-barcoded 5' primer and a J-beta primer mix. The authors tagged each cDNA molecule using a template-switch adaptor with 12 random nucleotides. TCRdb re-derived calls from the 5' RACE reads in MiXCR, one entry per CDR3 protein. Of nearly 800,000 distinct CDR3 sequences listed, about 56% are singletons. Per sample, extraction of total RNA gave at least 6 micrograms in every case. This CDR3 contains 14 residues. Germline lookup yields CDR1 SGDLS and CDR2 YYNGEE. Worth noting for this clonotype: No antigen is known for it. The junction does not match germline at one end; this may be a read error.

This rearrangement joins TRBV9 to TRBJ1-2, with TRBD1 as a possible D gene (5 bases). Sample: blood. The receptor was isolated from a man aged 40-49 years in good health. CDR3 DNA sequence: TGTGCCAGCAGCGCCGATGGGGCAGTGCCTGGCCACACCTTC. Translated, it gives CASSADGAVPGHTF.